Shown below are 31 T cell receptor beta chains from a single sample sequenced in a study of blood T cell repertoires in COVID-19. Method: immunoSEQ multiplex PCR; TCRdb's copy keeps in-frame clones and lacks some. The table records about 260,000 clones, around four fifths of them present only once. The sequenced material came from peripheral blood. Receptor source: a woman older than 75 with acute or convalescent COVID-19.

The chain couples TRBV7-2 to TRBJ2-1; D may be TRBD2 (6 bases). The CDR3 extends over 16 amino acids. V lost 5 bases to trimming and J lost 7 bases, with 21 bases between them. CDR1 SGHTA and CDR2 FQGNSA come from the germline V gene. The CDR3 loop is CASSRTYGGTINEQFF. The CDR3 DNA reads TGTGCCAGCAGCCGGACGTATGGGGGGACGATAAATGAGCAGTTCTTC.

The chain recombines TRBV7-2 with TRBJ2-1; possible D gene TRBD2, 5 bases. The length of the CDR3 is 18 residues. Trimming cost V 3 bases and J 0 bases, with 18 bases left between them. Germline V gene data show CDR1 as SGHTA and CDR2 as FQGNSA. CDR3 DNA sequence: TGTGCCAGCAGCTTCTATGGAGCGGCTGCTAGCTCCTACAATGAGCAGTTCTTC. Translating it yields CASSFYGAAASSYNEQFF. The complete variable domain, with remaining parts taken from reference TRBV7-2 and TRBJ2-1, reads GAGVSQSPSNKVTEKGKDVELRCDPISGHTALYWYRQSLGQGLEFLIYFQGNSAPDKSGLPSDRFSAERTGGSVSTLTIQRTQQEDSAVYLCASSFYGAAASSYNEQFFGPGTRLTVL.

The rearrangement links TRBV7-8 to TRBJ2-7; D ambiguous. This CDR3 region has 14 residues. V lost 2 bases, J lost 1 base, and 9 bases lay in between. CDR1 and CDR2 (germline): SGHVS, FQNEAQ. The CDR3 loop is CASSLWSRSYEQYF. CDR3 nucleotides: TGTGCCAGCAGCTTATGGTCCAGGTCCTACGAGCAGTACTTC.

This chain connects TRBV18 to TRBJ1-2; the D is unclear. The CDR3 length is 16 residues. In germline, CDR1 is KGHSH, CDR2 LQKENI. V lost 3 bases, J lost 3 bases, and 17 bases lay in between. The CDR3 reads CASSPPGLQSDYGYTF. CDR3 bases: TGTGCCAGCTCACCGCCCGGACTACAGAGTGACTATGGCTACACCTTC.

The V and J genes are TRBV18 and TRBJ2-7; TRBD2 matches at 13 bases. The CDR3 is made up of 15 amino acids. V lost 4 bases to trimming and J lost 5 bases; unmatched junction nucleotides: 5. The germline V gene has CDR1 KGHSH and CDR2 LQKENI. The CDR3 reads CASSLTSGGANEQYF. The CDR3 DNA reads as TGTGCCAGCTCACTTACTAGCGGGGGGGCCAACGAGCAGTACTTC.

The CDR3 here is CASSQEGTVNTEAFF. The CDR3 bases are TGCGCCAGCAGCCAAGAGGGGACAGTTAACACTGAAGCTTTCTTT. The rearrangement uses TRBV4-3 and TRBJ1-1, with 7 bases matching TRBD1. Germline values: CDR1 LGHNA, CDR2 YSLEER. The CDR3 is 15 residues long. The V segment lost 0 bases and the J segment 2 bases; nucleotides outside the gene matches: 3.

This clone appeared a single time. The chain carries TRBV7-2 and TRBJ1-2; D is uncertain. The CDR3 consists of 15 residues. The germline V gene encodes CDR1 SGHTA and CDR2 FQGNSA. Trimming stripped 3 bases from V and 7 bases from J, with 18 bases between. The CDR3 region has the DNA TGTGCCAGCAGCTTGTCCTCCGCGGGGAGTGGTGGCTACACCTTC. This translates into CASSLSSAGSGGYTF.

This chain links TRBV19 with TRBJ1-5; D might be TRBD1 (5 bases). Trimming shortened V by 1 base and J by 2 bases, and 9 bases separated the two germline ends. This CDR3 contains 15 residues. Germline values: CDR1 LNHDA, CDR2 SQIVND (reference sequence). In DNA, the CDR3 is TGTGCCAGTAGTATAGTCAGGGTTGGCAATCAGCCCCAGCATTTT. Translating it yields CASSIVRVGNQPQHF.

This CDR3 is CASSFRIADYGYTF. For the CDR3, the DNA is TGTGCCAGCAGCTTCAGGATCGCCGACTATGGCTACACCTTC. This chain links TRBV7-3 with TRBJ1-2; D gene unclear. CDR1 is SGHTA, CDR2 FQGTGA, per germline. There are 14 residues in the CDR3. The V and J ends lost 3 bases and 3 bases respectively, with 11 bases between them.

V and J are TRBV27 and TRBJ1-5; D remains ambiguous. Germline CDR1 MNHEY, CDR2 SMNVEV (reference sequence). Trimming left V 5 bases short and J 4 bases short, with 9 bases between. The CDR3 loop spans 13 amino acids. Written as DNA, the CDR3 is TGTGCCAGCAGTGTCCACGGGAATCAGCCCCAGCATTTT. Translation gives CASSVHGNQPQHF.

This chain uses TRBV6-5 with TRBJ1-2; 9 bases fit TRBD1. The CDR3 extends over 14 amino acids. The junction had 5 bases not matched to a gene; V was cut back by 8 bases and J by 1 base. Looked up from germline, CDR1 is MNHEY and CDR2 is SVGAGI. The CDR3 coding sequence is TGTGCCAGCGTTCGGGACAGGGATAACTATGGCTACACCTTC. This translates into CASVRDRDNYGYTF.

In this sample, this clone turned up once. This chain joins TRBV6-5 and TRBJ2-7; possibly TRBD1 for D (6 bases). The V gene lost 6 bases and the J gene lost 10 bases, with 25 bases spanning the gap. This CDR3 comprises 15 residues. Germline V gene sequence: CDR1 MNHEY, CDR2 SVGAGI. The CDR3 sequence: CASRPRTRGRLYQYF. In DNA form, the CDR3 reads TGTGCCAGCAGACCACGGACCAGGGGCCGCCTCTATCAGTACTTC.

The chain joins TRBV11-2 to TRBJ2-7; D uncertain. Germline lookup yields CDR1 SGHAT and CDR2 FQNNGV. The CDR3 length is 13 residues. Trimming removed 4 bases at V and 1 base at J, with 8 bases between. Here the CDR3 DNA reads TGTGCCAGCAGCTCCCAGAATTCCTACGAGCAGTACTTC. Its translation: CASSSQNSYEQYF.

The rearrangement uses TRBV18 and TRBJ1-1, with a tentative D call TRBD1 (5 bases). Deletions cut 5 bases from V and 6 bases from J, with 16 bases between. The germline gives CDR1 KGHSH, CDR2 LQKENI. This CDR3 is built from 14 residues. The CDR3 loop is CASSANSKGAEAFF. CDR3 sequence (DNA): TGTGCCAGCTCAGCAAATTCAAAAGGGGCTGAAGCTTTCTTT.

The chain links TRBV6-5 to TRBJ1-1; D perhaps matches TRBD1 (5 bases). Trimming removed 6 bases at V and 4 bases at J, with 12 bases between. Germline loops: CDR1 MNHEY, CDR2 SVGAGI. The CDR3 is made up of 13 amino acids. CDR3 DNA sequence: TGTGCCAGCAGCGTCCCCGGGGGCACTGAAGCTTTCTTT. Translation: CASSVPGGTEAFF.

The J gene is TRBJ2-3, the V gene TRBV9; TRBD2 might be the D (6 bases). Germline loops: CDR1 SGDLS, CDR2 YYNGEE. The ends were cut back, 0 bases at V and 1 base at J, with 12 bases in the middle. The CDR3 has 16 amino acids. The CDR3 protein is CASSVVGEDGTDTQYF. The CDR3 DNA reads as TGTGCCAGCAGCGTAGTTGGGGAGGATGGCACAGATACGCAGTATTTT.

This clone was seen a few times. This rearrangement joins TRBV7-2 to TRBJ1-1; D not certain. The CDR3 sequence is 13 residues long. Germline V gene lookup returns CDR1 SGHTA and CDR2 FQGNSA. V lost 2 bases and J 6 bases, leaving 10 bases between the germline ends. This CDR3 reads CASSLWPGPEAFF. In DNA form, the CDR3 reads TGTGCCAGCAGCTTATGGCCAGGCCCTGAAGCTTTCTTT.

The gene calls are TRBV3-1 (or the pseudogene TRBV3-2) and TRBJ2-1, with D perhaps matching TRBD2 (7 bases). Germline values: CDR1 LGHDT, CDR2 YNNKEL (reference sequence). Trimming cost V 1 base and J 5 bases, with 12 bases left between them. This CDR3 spans 15 amino acids. The CDR3 protein is CASSQGGGLNNEQFF. CDR3 sequence (DNA): TGTGCCAGCAGCCAAGGGGGGGGCCTTAACAATGAGCAGTTCTTC.

This clone was observed a few times. The chain carries TRBV18 and TRBJ1-2; D is perhaps TRBD1 (6 bases). Germline values: CDR1 KGHSH, CDR2 LQKENI. The CDR3 has 15 residues. V lost 1 base to trimming and J lost 5 bases, with 14 bases between them. CDR3 region: CASSPLLSGDYGYTF. CDR3 bases: TGTGCCAGCTCACCACTGTTATCAGGGGATTATGGCTACACCTTC.

The genes are TRBV6-5 and TRBJ2-1; 9 bases line up with TRBD2. The V gene's germline CDR1 is MNHEY and CDR2 SVGAGI. Unmatched junction bases numbered 2, after V lost 0 bases and J lost 5 bases. This CDR3 is 15 amino acids long. The CDR3 protein is CASSYSTSGHNEQFF. The CDR3 DNA is TGTGCCAGCAGTTACTCGACTAGCGGACACAATGAGCAGTTCTTC.

The chain is built from TRBV7-2 and TRBJ1-2, with 10 positions matching TRBD1. Per germline, CDR1 SGHTA and CDR2 FQGNSA. The CDR3 has 15 residues. After removal of 5 bases from V and 3 bases from J, the junction contained 6 bases not matched to a gene. CDR3 in DNA: TGTGCCAGCAGCCCTAACGGACAGGGGGACTATGGCTACACCTTC. Residues: CASSPNGQGDYGYTF.

The rearrangement joins TRBV5-6 to TRBJ1-1, with D unclear. This CDR3 is 14 amino acids long. Trimming took off 0 bases at V and 5 bases at J, with 11 bases between the two ends. The germline gives CDR1 SGHDT, CDR2 YYEEEE. CDR3 region: CASSLEARGTEAFF. CDR3 bases: TGTGCCAGCAGCTTGGAGGCCAGAGGGACTGAAGCTTTCTTT.

The rearrangement uses TRBV11-3 and TRBJ1-2; the D is unclear. The germline V gene encodes CDR1 SGHNT and CDR2 YENEEA. V lost 6 bases and J lost 5, with 22 bases in between. The CDR3 sequence is 16 residues long. The CDR3 nucleotides read TGTGCCAGCAGGCCTTTAGGAGGAAGTGAAAGATATGGCTACACCTTC. Encoded protein: CASRPLGGSERYGYTF. Filled out from reference TRBV11-3 and TRBJ1-2, the complete variable domain reads EAGVVQSPRYKIIEKKQPVAFWCNPISGHNTLYWYLQNLGQGPELLIRYENEEAVDDSQLPKDRFSAERLKGVDSTLKIQPAELGDSAVYLCASRPLGGSERYGYTFGSGTRLTVV.

The chain uses TRBV7-8 and TRBJ1-1; D gene unclear. The length of the CDR3 is 11 residues. In germline, CDR1 is SGHVS, CDR2 FQNEAQ. Trimming took 1 base from V and 8 from J, leaving 5 bases between them. The CDR3 DNA reads as TGTGCCAGCAGCTTAGGCAGGGAAGCTTTCTTT. Its translation is CASSLGREAFF.

The chain recombines TRBV10-3 with TRBJ2-5; 10 bases align to TRBD2. Germline trimming cut 7 bases from V and 1 base from J; bases unmatched to any gene: 6. The germline gives CDR1 ENHRY, CDR2 SYGVKD. CDR3 length: 15 residues. The CDR3 sequence is CAITRAGGPQETQYF. For the CDR3, the DNA is TGTGCCATCACGAGAGCGGGGGGGCCCCAAGAGACCCAGTACTTC.

With regard to this clone: Other nucleotide sequences in the sample specify the same CDR3. V is TRBV11-2 and J is TRBJ2-5; D is perhaps TRBD2 (5 bases). The CDR3 is made up of 14 amino acids. V was pared by 5 bases and J by 5 bases, with 15 bases between. In germline, CDR1 is SGHAT, CDR2 FQNNGV. CDR3 sequence: CASSLGRGGETQYF. DNA for the CDR3: TGTGCCAGCAGCCTAGGACGGGGTGGCGAGACCCAGTACTTC. Full variable domain (remainder filled in from reference TRBV11-2 and TRBJ2-5): EAGVAQSPRYKIIEKRQSVAFWCNPISGHATLYWYQQILGQGPKLLIQFQNNGVVDDSQLPKDRFSAERLKGVDSTLKIQPAKLEDSAVYLCASSLGRGGETQYFGPGTRLLVL.

The chain combines TRBV27 with TRBJ1-6, with D possibly TRBD1 on 5 matching bases. Looked up from germline, CDR1 is MNHEY and CDR2 is SMNVEV (reference sequence). Trimming stripped 0 bases from V and 9 bases from J, with 12 bases between. The CDR3 has 15 residues. The CDR3 is CASSLSAGLVSPLHF. The CDR3 coding sequence is TGTGCCAGCAGTTTATCCGCAGGGTTGGTTTCACCCCTCCACTTT.

This chain uses TRBV5-1 with TRBJ2-7, with D unresolved. This CDR3 has 14 amino acids. The V gene lost 0 bases and the J gene lost 3 bases, with 10 bases spanning the gap. Germline-derived CDR1 and CDR2 are SGHRS and YFSETQ. The CDR3 sequence is CASSLAADLYEQYF. The CDR3 region has the DNA TGCGCCAGCAGCTTGGCCGCGGATCTCTACGAGCAGTACTTC.

The rearrangement joins TRBV7-2 to TRBJ2-6; D not certain. Trimming pared 5 bases from V and 2 bases from J, leaving 16 bases between. The CDR3 runs 17 residues. The germline CDR1 and CDR2 sequences are SGHTA and FQGNSA. The CDR3 loop is CASSLSVVGAGANVLTF. The CDR3 coding sequence is TGTGCCAGCAGCCTATCGGTTGTCGGAGCTGGGGCCAACGTCCTGACTTTC.

The chain uses TRBV2 and TRBJ2-3; D ambiguous. V gave up 4 bases and J gave up 3 bases, with 14 bases separating them. Per the germline V gene, CDR1 is SNHLY and CDR2 is FYNNEI. CDR3 size: 15 residues. CDR3 in amino acids: CASSGPLGPTDTQYF. The CDR3 DNA is TGTGCCAGCAGTGGGCCGCTAGGTCCAACAGATACGCAGTATTTT.

V usage is TRBV27 and J usage is TRBJ2-5; D might be TRBD1 (6 bases). Germline loops: CDR1 MNHEY, CDR2 SMNVEV (reference sequence). This CDR3 is built from 15 residues. V was clipped by 5 bases and J by 5 bases, with 18 bases between them. CDR3: CASSPTTGLGETQYF. For the CDR3, the DNA is TGTGCCAGCAGTCCAACGACAGGTCTAGGGGAGACCCAGTACTTC.